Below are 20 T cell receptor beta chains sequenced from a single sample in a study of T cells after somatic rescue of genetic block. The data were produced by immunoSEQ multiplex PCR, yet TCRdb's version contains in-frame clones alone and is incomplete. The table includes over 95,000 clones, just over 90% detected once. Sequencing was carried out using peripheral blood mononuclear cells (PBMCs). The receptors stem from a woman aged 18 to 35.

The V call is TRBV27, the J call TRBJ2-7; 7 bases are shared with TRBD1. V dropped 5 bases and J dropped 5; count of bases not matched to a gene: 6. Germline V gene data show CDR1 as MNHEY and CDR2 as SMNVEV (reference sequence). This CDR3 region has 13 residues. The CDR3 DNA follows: TGTGCCAGCAGTATGACAGGGTCCAACGAGCAGTACTTC. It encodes CASSMTGSNEQYF.

CDR3 sequence (DNA): TGTGCCAGCAGACTAGCGGGTAGCTCCTACGAGCAGTACTTC. This sequence encodes CASRLAGSSYEQYF. The chain links TRBV2 to TRBJ2-7, with 9 bases fitting TRBD2. Germline V gene sequence: CDR1 SNHLY, CDR2 FYNNEI. This CDR3 region has 14 residues. V gave up 6 bases and J gave up 0 bases; unmatched junction bases: 3.

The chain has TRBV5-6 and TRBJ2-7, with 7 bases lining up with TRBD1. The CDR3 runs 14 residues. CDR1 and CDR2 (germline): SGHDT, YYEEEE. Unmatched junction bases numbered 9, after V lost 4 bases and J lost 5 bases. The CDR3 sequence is CASSQFRGLDEQYF. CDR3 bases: TGTGCCAGCAGCCAATTTAGGGGGCTGGACGAGCAGTACTTC.

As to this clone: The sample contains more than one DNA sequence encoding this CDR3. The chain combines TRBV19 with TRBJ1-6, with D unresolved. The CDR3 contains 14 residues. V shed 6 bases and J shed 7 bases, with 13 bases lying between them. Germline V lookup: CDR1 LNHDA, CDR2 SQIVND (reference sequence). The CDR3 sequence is CASRVGFGNSPLHF. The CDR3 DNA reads TGTGCCAGTAGGGTGGGGTTTGGGAATTCACCCCTCCACTTT.

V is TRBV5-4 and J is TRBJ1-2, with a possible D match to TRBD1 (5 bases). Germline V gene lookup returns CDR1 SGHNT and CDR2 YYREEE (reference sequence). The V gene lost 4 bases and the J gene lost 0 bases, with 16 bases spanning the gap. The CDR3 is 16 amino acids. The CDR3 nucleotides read TGTGCCAGCAGCGGGGGGACGGTTGTGGCTAACTATGGCTACACCTTC. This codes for CASSGGTVVANYGYTF. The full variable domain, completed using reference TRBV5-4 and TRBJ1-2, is ETGVTQSPTHLIKTRGQQVTLRCSSQSGHNTVSWYQQALGQGPQFIFQYYREEENGRGNFPPRFSGLQFPNYSSELNVNALELDDSALYLCASSGGTVVANYGYTFGSGTRLTVV.

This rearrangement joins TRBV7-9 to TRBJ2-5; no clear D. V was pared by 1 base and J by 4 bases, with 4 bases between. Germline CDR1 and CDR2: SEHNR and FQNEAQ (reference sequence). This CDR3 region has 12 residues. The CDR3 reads CASSLGLETQYF. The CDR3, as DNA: TGTGCCAGCAGCTTAGGGTTAGAGACCCAGTACTTC.

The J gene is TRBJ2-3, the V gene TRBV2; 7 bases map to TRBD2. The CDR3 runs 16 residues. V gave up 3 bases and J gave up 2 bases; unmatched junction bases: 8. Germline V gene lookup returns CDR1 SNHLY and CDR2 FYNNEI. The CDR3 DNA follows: TGTGCCAGCAGTGATGGGGCTAGCGGACTCACAGATACGCAGTATTTT. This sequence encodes CASSDGASGLTDTQYF.

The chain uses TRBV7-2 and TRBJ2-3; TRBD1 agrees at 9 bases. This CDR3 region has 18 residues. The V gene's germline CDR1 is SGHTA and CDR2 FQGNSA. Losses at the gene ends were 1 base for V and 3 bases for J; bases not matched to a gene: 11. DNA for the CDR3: TGTGCCAGCAGCTTAGTGACAGGGGGGGACCTCGCGACAGATACGCAGTATTTT. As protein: CASSLVTGGDLATDTQYF.

The CDR3 spells CASSLARLAGRETQYF. Here the CDR3 DNA reads TGTGCCAGCAGCTTAGCGAGACTAGCGGGCCGGGAGACCCAGTACTTC. The V call is TRBV7-2, the J call TRBJ2-5; 10 bases map to TRBD2. Germline V CDR1 and CDR2: SGHTA, FQGNSA. With 0 bases clipped from V and 5 bases from J, the junction kept 6 bases outside the gene matches. The CDR3 extends over 16 amino acids. The variable domain in full, completed from reference TRBV7-2 and TRBJ2-5, reads GAGVSQSPSNKVTEKGKDVELRCDPISGHTALYWYRQSLGQGLEFLIYFQGNSAPDKSGLPSDRFSAERTGGSVSTLTIQRTQQEDSAVYLCASSLARLAGRETQYFGPGTRLLVL.

CDR3 sequence (DNA): TGTGCCTGGAGAGGTGGAAATACGCAGTATTTT. It translates to CAWRGGNTQYF. This chain links TRBV30 with TRBJ2-3; D not certain. The germline CDR1 and CDR2 sequences are GTSNPN and SVGIG (reference sequence). The CDR3 length is 11 residues. V lost 3 bases and J lost 7, with 8 bases in between.

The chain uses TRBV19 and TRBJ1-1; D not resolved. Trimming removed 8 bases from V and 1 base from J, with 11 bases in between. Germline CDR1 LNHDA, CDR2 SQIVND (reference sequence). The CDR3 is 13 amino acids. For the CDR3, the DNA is TGTGCCAGTCGGACCTTCGGGAACACTGAAGCTTTCTTT. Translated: CASRTFGNTEAFF.

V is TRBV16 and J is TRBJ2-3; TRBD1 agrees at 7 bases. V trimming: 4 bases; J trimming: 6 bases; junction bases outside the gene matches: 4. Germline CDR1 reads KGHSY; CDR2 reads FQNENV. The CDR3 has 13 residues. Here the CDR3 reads CASSPQGVDTQYF. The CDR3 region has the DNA TGTGCCAGCAGCCCGCAGGGGGTGGATACGCAGTATTTT. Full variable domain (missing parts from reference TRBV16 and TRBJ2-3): GEEVAQTPKHLVRGEGQKAKLYCAPIKGHSYVFWYQQVLKNEFKFLISFQNENVFDETGMPKERFSAKCLPNSPCSLEIQATKLEDSAVYFCASSPQGVDTQYFGPGTRLTVL.

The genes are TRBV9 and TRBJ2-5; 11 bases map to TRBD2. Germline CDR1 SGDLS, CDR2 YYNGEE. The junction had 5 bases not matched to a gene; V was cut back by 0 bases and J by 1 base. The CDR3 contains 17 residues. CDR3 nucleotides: TGTGCCAGCAGCGTAGTTGGCCTAGCGGGGGGCCAAGAGACCCAGTACTTC. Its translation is CASSVVGLAGGQETQYF. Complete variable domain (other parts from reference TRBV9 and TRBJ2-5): DSGVTQTPKHLITATGQRVTLRCSPRSGDLSVYWYQQSLDQGLQFLIQYYNGEERAKGNILERFSAQQFPDLHSELNLSSLELGDSALYFCASSVVGLAGGQETQYFGPGTRLLVL.

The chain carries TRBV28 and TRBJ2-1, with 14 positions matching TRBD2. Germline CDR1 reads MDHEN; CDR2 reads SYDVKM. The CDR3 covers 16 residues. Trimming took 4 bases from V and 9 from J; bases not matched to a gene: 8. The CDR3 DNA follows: TGTGCCAGCAGTTCGCCGACTAGCGGGGGGGCGGGTGAGCAGTTCTTC. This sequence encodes CASSSPTSGGAGEQFF.

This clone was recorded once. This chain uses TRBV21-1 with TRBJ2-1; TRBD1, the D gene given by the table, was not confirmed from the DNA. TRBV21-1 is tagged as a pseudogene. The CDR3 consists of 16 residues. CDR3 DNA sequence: TGTGCCAGCAGCTCCCCACCGACAGGTTCCTACAATGAGCAGTTCTTC. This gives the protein CASSSPPTGSYNEQFF.

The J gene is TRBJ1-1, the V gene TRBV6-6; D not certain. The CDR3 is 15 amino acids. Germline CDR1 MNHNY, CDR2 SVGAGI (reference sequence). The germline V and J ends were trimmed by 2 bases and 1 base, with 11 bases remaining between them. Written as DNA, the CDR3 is TGTGCCAGCAGTTACACCGGGGAGCCGAACACTGAAGCTTTCTTT. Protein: CASSYTGEPNTEAFF.

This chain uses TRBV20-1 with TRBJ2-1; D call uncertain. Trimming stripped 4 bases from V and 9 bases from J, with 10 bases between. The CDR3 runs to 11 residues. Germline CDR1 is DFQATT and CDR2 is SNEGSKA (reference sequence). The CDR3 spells CSAMSLGEQFF. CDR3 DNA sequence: TGCAGTGCTATGTCGTTAGGTGAGCAGTTCTTC.

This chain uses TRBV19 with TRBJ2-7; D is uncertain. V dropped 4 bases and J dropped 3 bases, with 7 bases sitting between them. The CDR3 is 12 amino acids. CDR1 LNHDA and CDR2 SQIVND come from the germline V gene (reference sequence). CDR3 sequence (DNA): TGTGCCAGTAGTAAGGCCAACTACGAGCAGTACTTC. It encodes CASSKANYEQYF.

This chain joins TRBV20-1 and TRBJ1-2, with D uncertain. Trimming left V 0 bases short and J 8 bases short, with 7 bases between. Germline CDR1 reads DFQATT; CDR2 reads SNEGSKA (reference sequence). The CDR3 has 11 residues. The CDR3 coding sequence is TGCAGTGCTAGAGATCAGTGGGGCTACACCTTC. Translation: CSARDQWGYTF.

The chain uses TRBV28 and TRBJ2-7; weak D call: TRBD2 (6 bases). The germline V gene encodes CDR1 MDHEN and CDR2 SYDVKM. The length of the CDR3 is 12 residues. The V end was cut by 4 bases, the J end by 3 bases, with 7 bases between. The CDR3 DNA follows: TGTGCCAGCAGTTCGGGACTCTACGAGCAGTACTTC. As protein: CASSSGLYEQYF.